The rows below give T cell receptor beta chains drawn from one sample of a study of T-cell memory formation after mild COVID-19. TCRdb used MiXCR to reprocess the 5' RACE reads, holding one entry per CDR3 protein. The sample shows 470,000 or so distinct CDR3 sequences, around a sixth of them seen only once. Sequencing was done on a sample of PBMCs or a T cell subset sorted from them (not recorded which). All receptors derive from an adult woman who had mild COVID-19 (a few samples of this study predate the infection). Cell type and time point are not known. Both conserved end residues are part of each CDR3. The order of the fields is V gene, J gene, D gene, clone size, CDR3 protein, CDR3 DNA. A D gene is named only where the DNA matches it firmly. Expanded clones get a size class; other rows say once, few or many, or leave the size out.

v_call: TRBV4-1; j_call: TRBJ2-1; d_call: TRBD1; clone_size: -; cdr3_aa: CASSQDLTGDNEQFF; cdr3_nt: TGCGCCAGCAGCCAAGATCTGACAGGGGACAATGAGCAGTTCTTC
v_call: TRBV27; j_call: TRBJ2-1; d_call: -; clone_size: few; cdr3_aa: CASSRSAAGYSGEQFF; cdr3_nt: TGTGCCAGCAGTCGTTCCGCGGCGGGATACTCCGGTGAGCAGTTCTTC
v_call: TRBV7-8; j_call: TRBJ2-1; d_call: TRBD1; clone_size: few; cdr3_aa: CASSPDRVGEQFF; cdr3_nt: TGTGCCAGCAGCCCGGACAGGGTCGGTGAGCAGTTCTTC
v_call: TRBV2; j_call: TRBJ2-5; d_call: -; clone_size: -; cdr3_aa: CASSETRPQETQYF; cdr3_nt: TGTGCCAGCAGTGAAACACGGCCTCAAGAGACCCAGTACTTC
v_call: TRBV24-1; j_call: TRBJ2-3; d_call: TRBD2; clone_size: -; cdr3_aa: CATSDRGLAGADTQYF; cdr3_nt: TGTGCCACCAGTGATCGGGGACTAGCGGGAGCAGATACGCAGTATTTT
v_call: TRBV12-3/TRBV12-4; j_call: TRBJ2-3; d_call: TRBD1; clone_size: few; cdr3_aa: CASSYSRTGRDTQYF; cdr3_nt: TGTGCCAGCAGTTATTCGCGGACAGGGAGAGATACGCAGTATTTT
v_call: TRBV14; j_call: TRBJ2-3; d_call: -; clone_size: -; cdr3_aa: CASSQVTGSTDTQYF; cdr3_nt: TGTGCCAGCAGCCAAGTAACAGGGAGTACAGATACGCAGTATTTT
v_call: TRBV18; j_call: TRBJ1-2; d_call: TRBD1; clone_size: -; cdr3_aa: CASSPQGAGYTF; cdr3_nt: TGTGCCAGCTCACCCCAGGGGGCTGGCTACACCTTC
v_call: TRBV7-9; j_call: TRBJ2-1; d_call: TRBD2; clone_size: -; cdr3_aa: CASSLVGAGNNEQFF; cdr3_nt: TGTGCCAGCAGCTTAGTTGGAGCGGGGAACAATGAGCAGTTCTTC
v_call: TRBV19; j_call: TRBJ2-3; d_call: TRBD1; clone_size: -; cdr3_aa: CASSKPWTGQDTQYF; cdr3_nt: TGTGCCAGTAGTAAACCTTGGACAGGGCAGGATACGCAGTATTTT
v_call: TRBV7-8; j_call: TRBJ2-2; d_call: -; clone_size: few; cdr3_aa: CASSLGGRELFF; cdr3_nt: TGTGCCAGCAGCTTAGGTGGCCGGGAGCTGTTTTTT
v_call: TRBV28; j_call: TRBJ2-6; d_call: -; clone_size: few; cdr3_aa: CASSTNPNSGANVLTF; cdr3_nt: TGTGCCAGCAGTACAAATCCAAACTCTGGGGCCAACGTCCTGACTTTC
v_call: TRBV7-9; j_call: TRBJ1-1; d_call: TRBD1; clone_size: many; cdr3_aa: CASSFRGPNTEAFF; cdr3_nt: TGCGCCAGCAGCTTCAGGGGGCCGAACACTGAAGCTTTCTTT
v_call: TRBV4-2; j_call: TRBJ2-2; d_call: TRBD2; clone_size: -; cdr3_aa: CASSQERVLAGVVNTGELFF; cdr3_nt: TGTGCCAGCAGCCAAGAACGGGTCCTAGCGGGGGTCGTGAACACCGGGGAGCTGTTTTTT